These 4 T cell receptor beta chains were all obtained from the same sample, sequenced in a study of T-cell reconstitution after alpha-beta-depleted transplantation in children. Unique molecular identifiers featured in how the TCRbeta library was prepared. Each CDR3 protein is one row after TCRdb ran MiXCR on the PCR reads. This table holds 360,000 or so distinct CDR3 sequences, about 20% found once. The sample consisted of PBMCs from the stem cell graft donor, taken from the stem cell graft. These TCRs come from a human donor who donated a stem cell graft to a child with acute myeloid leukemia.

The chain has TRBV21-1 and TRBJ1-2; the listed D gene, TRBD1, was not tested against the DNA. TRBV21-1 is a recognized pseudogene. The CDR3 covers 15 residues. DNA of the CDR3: TGTGCCAGCAGCGCTAGGACAGGGGGCATCTATGGCTACACCTTC. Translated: CASSARTGGIYGYTF.

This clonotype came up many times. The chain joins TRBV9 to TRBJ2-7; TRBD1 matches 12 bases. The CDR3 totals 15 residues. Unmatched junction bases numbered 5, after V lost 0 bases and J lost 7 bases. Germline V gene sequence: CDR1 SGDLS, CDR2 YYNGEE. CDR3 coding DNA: TGTGCCAGCAGCGTAGAGGGACAGGGGGCGGGTGAGCAGTACTTC. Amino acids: CASSVEGQGAGEQYF.

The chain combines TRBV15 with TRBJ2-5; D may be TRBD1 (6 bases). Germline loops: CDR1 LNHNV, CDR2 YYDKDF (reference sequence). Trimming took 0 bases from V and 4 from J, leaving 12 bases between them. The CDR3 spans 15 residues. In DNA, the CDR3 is TGTGCCACCAGCAGAGATGGTCGAGGGGGAGAGACCCAGTACTTC. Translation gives CATSRDGRGGETQYF. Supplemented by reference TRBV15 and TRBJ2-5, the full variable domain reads DAMVIQNPRYQVTQFGKPVTLSCSQTLNHNVMYWYQQKSSQAPKLLFHYYDKDFNNEADTPDNFQSRRPNTSFCFLDIRSPGLGDTAMYLCATSRDGRGGETQYFGPGTRLLVL.

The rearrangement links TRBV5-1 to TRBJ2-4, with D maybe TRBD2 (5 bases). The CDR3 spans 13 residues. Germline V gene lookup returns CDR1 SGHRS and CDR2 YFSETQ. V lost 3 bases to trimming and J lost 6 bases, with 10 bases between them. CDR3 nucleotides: TGCGCCAGCAGCTCTAGCCCTGTAAACATTCAGTACTTC. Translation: CASSSSPVNIQYF.